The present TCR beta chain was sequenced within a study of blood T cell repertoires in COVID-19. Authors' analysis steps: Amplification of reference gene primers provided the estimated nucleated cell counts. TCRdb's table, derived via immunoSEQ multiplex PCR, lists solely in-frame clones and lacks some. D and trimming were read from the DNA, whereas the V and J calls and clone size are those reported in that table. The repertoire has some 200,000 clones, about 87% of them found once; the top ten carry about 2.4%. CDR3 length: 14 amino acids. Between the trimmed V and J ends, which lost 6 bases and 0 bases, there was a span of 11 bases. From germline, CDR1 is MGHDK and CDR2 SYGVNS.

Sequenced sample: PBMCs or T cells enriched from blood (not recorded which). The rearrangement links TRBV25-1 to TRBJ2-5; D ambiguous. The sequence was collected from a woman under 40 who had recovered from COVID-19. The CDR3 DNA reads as TGTGCCAGCAGCCAAGAGTTATACCAAGAGACCCAGTACTTC. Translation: CASSQELYQETQYF. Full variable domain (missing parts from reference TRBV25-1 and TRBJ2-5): EADIYQTPRYLVIGTGKKITLECSQTMGHDKMYWYQQDPGMELHLIHYSYGVNSTEKGDLSSESTVSRIRTEHFPLTLESARPSHTSQYLCASSQELYQETQYFGPGTRLLVL.